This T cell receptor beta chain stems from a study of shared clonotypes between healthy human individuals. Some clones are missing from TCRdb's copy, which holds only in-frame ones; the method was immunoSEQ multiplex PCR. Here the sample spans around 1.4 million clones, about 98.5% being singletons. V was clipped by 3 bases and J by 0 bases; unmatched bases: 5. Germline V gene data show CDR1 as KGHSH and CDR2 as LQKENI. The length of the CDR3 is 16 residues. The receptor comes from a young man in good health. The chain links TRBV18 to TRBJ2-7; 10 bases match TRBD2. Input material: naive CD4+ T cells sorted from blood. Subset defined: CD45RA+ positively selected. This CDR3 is CASSPSLAGISYEQYF. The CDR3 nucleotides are TGTGCCAGCTCACCCTCACTAGCGGGGATCTCCTACGAGCAGTACTTC.